This T cell receptor beta chain is drawn from a study of T cell responses to AZD1222 COVID-19 vaccine. Study-wide results and caveats: Donors skewed white British and female; clonal diversity was possibly underestimated. The study sampled repertoires only after the peak T cell response.

Trimming took off 4 bases at V and 5 bases at J, with 15 bases between the two ends. From germline, CDR1 is MNHEY and CDR2 SVGEGT. CDR3 length: 15 amino acids. Profiling relied on immunoSEQ multiplex PCR, and the TCRdb table lists in-frame clones only, not all of them. The data hold 73,000 or so clones, with 70% to 90% observed a single time. Details on this clone: The target antigen is unknown.

The J gene is TRBJ2-1, the V gene TRBV6-2 or TRBV6-3; D might be TRBD2 (5 bases). This TCR was sampled from an adult in good health. The starting material was peripheral blood, obtained on day 0 of AZD1222 vaccination. CDR3 amino acids: CASSSRRLLNNEQFF. DNA of the CDR3: TGTGCCAGCAGTTCTAGGAGACTACTTAACAATGAGCAGTTCTTC.